Sequencing of this T cell receptor (beta chain) was carried out in a study of blood T cells in healthy people across ages. Study findings and constraints: The fall in TCR beta diversity per million T cells was roughly linear with age. When set beside aged donors, long-lived donors presented more naive CD4+ cells and higher diversity.

The germline CDR1 and CDR2 sequences are SQVTM and ANQGSEA. CDR3 length: 12 amino acids. V dropped 7 bases and J dropped 1 base, with 10 bases sitting between them. Concerning this clonotype: Its antigen is currently unknown.

PCR was performed a second time for 7 to 11 cycles using a sample-barcoded 5' primer and a J-beta primer mix. MiXCR, applied by TCRdb to the 5' RACE reads, yields one record per CDR3 protein. This table holds more than 900,000 distinct CDR3 sequences, approximately 26% found once. Separately, the same data were catalogued under a study of T cells of mothers and their children. That paper states: Related mother and child pairs showed slightly greater overlap (not significant) than unrelated pairs did.

The sample was blood. The chain is built from TRBV29-1 and TRBJ1-1; a possible D gene is TRBD1 (5 bases). The receptor comes from a girl aged 2 to 9 in good health. The CDR3 DNA follows: TGCAGCGCGATGGGGGGGAACACTGAAGCTTTCTTT. Translated, it gives CSAMGGNTEAFF.